Listed below are T cell receptor beta chains from one sample, sequenced in a study of neurological immune-mediated disorders. TCRdb re-analysed the 5' RACE reads in MiXCR, keeping a single row per CDR3 protein. The table lists about 65,000 distinct CDR3 sequences, around 4% of them singletons. Input material: PBMCs. These TCRs come from a man aged 45-60 years with multiple sclerosis. Both conserved end residues are part of each CDR3. Each record gives: J gene, V gene, CDR3 protein.

>TRBJ2-1|TRBV3-1
CASSQAVNHYNEQFF
>TRBJ2-3|TRBV12-3/TRBV12-4
CASQSNTQYF
>TRBJ1-5|TRBV15
CATSRDPGGNQPQHF
>TRBJ1-4|TRBV5-1
CASSMGQGDANEKLFF
>TRBJ1-5|TRBV7-8
CASSPHADALQHF
>TRBJ1-4|TRBV7-2
CASRTTGGVEKLFF
>TRBJ2-7|TRBV5-1
CASSPLGLDYEQYF
>TRBJ2-5|TRBV7-2
CASSQNIGRQETQYF
>TRBJ2-5|TRBV5-6
CASSFSETQYF
>TRBJ2-1|TRBV5-1
CASSPFATSGVHEQFF
>TRBJ2-2|TRBV5-5
CASSLAPGSGELFF
>TRBJ2-2|TRBV6-1
CASSEAGAGELFF
>TRBJ2-3|TRBV7-9
CASSLSMTGTDTQYF
>TRBJ2-4|TRBV9
CASSVAPLRTHAAKNIQYF
>TRBJ1-1|TRBV14
CASSQVGVGGFTEAFF
>TRBJ1-4|TRBV20-1
CSAPKGEKLFF
>TRBJ1-2|TRBV7-2
CASSLPPGQGSNYGYTF
>TRBJ1-5|TRBV20-1
CSASYGGRDQPQHF
>TRBJ2-7|TRBV7-2
CASSLQSGFEQYF
>TRBJ1-4|TRBV20-1
CSARDKSAGEKLFF
>TRBJ2-7|TRBV12-3/TRBV12-4
CASSSRQVHDYEQYF
>TRBJ1-5|TRBV20-1
CSARTGGYNQPQHF
>TRBJ1-5|TRBV20-1
CSARDLTTGVSNQPQHF
>TRBJ1-5|TRBV15
CATSRGQFSNQPQNF
>TRBJ2-5|TRBV20-1
CSAETGTVETQYF
>TRBJ2-1|TRBV12-5
CASGLVLGGKYNEQFF
>TRBJ2-7|TRBV9
CASSPARIPYEQYF
>TRBJ2-2|TRBV6-1
CASRVERTTGELFF
>TRBJ1-2|TRBV5-1
CASSFTGTGYGYTF
>TRBJ2-1|TRBV7-2
CASSLVSGGAEQFF